This TCR beta chain was found in a study of T cells in Graves' hyperthyroidism and ophthalmopathy. V dropped 4 bases and J dropped 8 bases, with 14 bases sitting between them. Germline CDR1 and CDR2: DFQATT and SNEGSKA (reference sequence). The CDR3 length is 12 residues. TCR beta CDR3 sequences were amplified from RNA transcripts. An initial round of RT-PCR targeting the TCR CDR3 relied on the HTBI primer set. TCRdb itself ran the multiplex PCR reads through MiXCR, one entry per CDR3 protein. The table has fewer than 250,000 distinct CDR3 sequences, roughly 15% seen once. This clonotype has ten or more counts.

The rearrangement joins TRBV20-1 to TRBJ1-2; TRBD1 might be the D (5 bases). This TCR was sampled from a young woman with Graves' ophthalmopathy. The sample taken for sequencing was blood. The CDR3 loop is CSAKARGVGYTF. CDR3 nucleotide sequence: TGCAGTGCTAAGGCCCGGGGCGTCGGCTACACCTTC.